Given below is one T cell receptor beta chain in context. What it binds is not known. Sequencing was performed with immunoSEQ multiplex PCR; in TCRdb, only in-frame clones are kept and a portion is missing. The sample has just under 95,000 clones, more than 75% seen once. The germline V gene encodes CDR1 LNHDA and CDR2 SQIVND (reference sequence). Trimming stripped 5 bases from V and 9 bases from J, with 14 bases between. This CDR3 has 13 residues. The data derive from a study of T cell responses to AZD1222 COVID-19 vaccine. The study, taken as a whole, reports: Two AZD1222 doses significantly raised spike-specific TCR breadth and depth over controls. Clonal diversity was possibly underestimated, and the donors were mostly white British, with more females. Targeting of unmutated variant regions was reportedly seen in nearly half of spike-specific TCRs.

This TCR was recovered from an adult in good health. The chain recombines TRBV19 with TRBJ1-5, with D unclear. The input for sequencing was peripheral blood, taken on day 0 of AZD1222 vaccination. CDR3 loop: CASSLQQRGPQHF. The CDR3 bases are TGTGCCAGTAGTCTGCAGCAGCGGGGGCCCCAGCATTTT.